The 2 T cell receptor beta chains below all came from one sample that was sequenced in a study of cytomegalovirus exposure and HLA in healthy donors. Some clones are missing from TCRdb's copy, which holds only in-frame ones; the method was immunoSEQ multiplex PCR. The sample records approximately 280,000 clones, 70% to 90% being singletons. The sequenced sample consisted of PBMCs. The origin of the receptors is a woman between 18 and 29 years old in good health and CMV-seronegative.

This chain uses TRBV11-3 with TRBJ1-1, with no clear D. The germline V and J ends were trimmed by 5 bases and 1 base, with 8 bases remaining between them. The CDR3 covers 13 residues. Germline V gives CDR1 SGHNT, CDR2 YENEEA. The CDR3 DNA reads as TGTGCCAGCAGCGTGCACAGGAACACTGAAGCTTTCTTT. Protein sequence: CASSVHRNTEAFF.

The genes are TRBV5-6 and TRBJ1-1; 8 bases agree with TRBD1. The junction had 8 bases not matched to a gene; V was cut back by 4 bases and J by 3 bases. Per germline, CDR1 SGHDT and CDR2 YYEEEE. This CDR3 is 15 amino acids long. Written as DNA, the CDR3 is TGTGCCAGCAGCGACCCCAGGGGGCGTTACACTGAAGCTTTCTTT. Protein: CASSDPRGRYTEAFF.